The present T cell receptor (beta chain) was sequenced within a study of T cells in localized non-small cell lung cancer. Germline V gene sequence: CDR1 SNHLY, CDR2 FYNNEI. Trimming took off 8 bases at V and 4 bases at J, with 14 bases between the two ends. This CDR3 region has 13 residues. Clones were sequenced by immunoSEQ multiplex PCR, and TCRdb holds only the in-frame ones, with some missing. The table lists 950 to 1,500 clones, 20% to 30% of them singletons. This clone was found a few times. Its antigen is unknown. Adjacent lung tissue lacking atypia was obtained at a distance of at least 2 cm from the tumor margin. Study-level findings and limits: Across samples, adjacent lung featured a median around 57 of the top 100 tumor clones. Since sequencing was restricted to only one region of the tumor, intratumor heterogeneity remains a possibility.

The sequencing here drew on normal lung tissue next to the tumor, taken before any cancer treatment. This chain joins TRBV2 and TRBJ1-1, with a possible D match to TRBD1 (5 bases). The clonotype originates from a man between 40 and 70 years old with stage II lung adenocarcinoma. CDR3 nucleotide sequence: TGTGCCAGCGGGGCCCGGGAGTTCACTGAAGCTTTCTTT. Translating it yields CASGAREFTEAFF.